The 13 T cell receptor beta chains below were found in one sample sequenced in a study of identical twins. Via MiXCR, TCRdb re-called the 5' RACE reads, giving one row per CDR3 protein. The sample yields a few hundred thousand distinct CDR3 sequences, over 9.5% seen once. Material for sequencing was memory T cells sorted from blood. The receptors were gathered from a man aged 50 to 59 in good health.

The chain recombines TRBV29-1 with TRBJ1-2; TRBD1 agrees at 8 bases. The V gene end was trimmed by 7 bases and the J gene end by 4 bases; junction bases not matched to a gene: 8. The germline V gene encodes CDR1 SQVTM and CDR2 ANQGSEA. This CDR3 has 13 residues. CDR3 protein: CSATTGASYGYTF. DNA for the CDR3: TGCAGCGCAACGACAGGGGCAAGCTATGGCTACACCTTC.

The J gene is TRBJ2-3, the V gene TRBV5-5; 7 bases line up with TRBD1. The V gene end was trimmed by 4 bases and the J gene end by 6 bases; junction bases not matched to a gene: 14. Germline V gives CDR1 SGHKS, CDR2 YYEKEE (reference sequence). CDR3 length equals 16 residues. The CDR3 loop reads CASSQGQRAQTDTQYF. As DNA, the CDR3 is TGTGCCAGCAGCCAGGGACAGAGAGCACAAACGGATACGCAGTATTTT.

On this clonotype: At one end, the junction sequence differs from germline, possibly due to a read error. This sequence joins TRBV28 and TRBJ1-4, with D possibly matching TRBD1 (5 bases). The CDR3 has 15 amino acids. Germline CDR1 reads MDHEN; CDR2 reads SYDVKM. CDR3 sequence reads: CASSLSGSANGKLFF. The CDR3 DNA reads TGTGCCAGCAGTTTATCAGGGAGCGCTAATGGAAAACTGTTTTTT. Looking up the rest from reference TRBV28 and TRBJ1-4 gives the full variable domain: DVKVTQSSRYLVKRTGEKVFLECVQDMDHENMFWYRQDPGLGLRLIYFSYDVKMKEKGDIPEGYSVSREKKERFSLILESASTNQTSMYLCASSLSGSANGKLFFGSGTQLSVL.

The J gene is TRBJ2-1, the V gene TRBV7-8; D is unclear. Trimming cost V 1 base and J 0 bases, with 7 bases left between them. The CDR3 length is 15 residues. Germline V lookup: CDR1 SGHVS, CDR2 FQNEAQ. The CDR3 DNA sequence: TGTGCCAGCAGCTTAGAGGGCTACTCCTACAATGAGCAGTTCTTC. Residues: CASSLEGYSYNEQFF. Together with reference TRBV7-8 and TRBJ2-1, the CDR3 gives the full variable domain: GAGVSQSPRYKVAKRGQDVALRCDPISGHVSLFWYQQALGQGPEFLTYFQNEAQLDKSGLPSDRFFAERPEGSVSTLKIQRTQQEDSAVYLCASSLEGYSYNEQFFGPGTRLTVL.

There are many counts of this clonotype. This chain links TRBV11-1 with TRBJ2-1; D unclear. Germline V gives CDR1 SGHAT, CDR2 FQDESV (reference sequence). The CDR3 is 13 amino acids. Trimming stripped 4 bases from V and 7 bases from J, with 11 bases between. CDR3 in DNA: TGTGCCAGCAGCTCCCATTGGTTTAATGAGCAGTTCTTC. This encodes CASSSHWFNEQFF.

This clonotype was counted between two and nine times. The rearrangement uses TRBV4-2 and TRBJ2-3, with 8 bases fitting TRBD2. CDR3 length: 18 amino acids. Germline V gene lookup returns CDR1 LGHNA and CDR2 YNFKEQ. V dropped 4 bases and J dropped 3; count of bases not matched to a gene: 15. CDR3 nucleotide sequence: TGTGCCAGCAGCCCTCGAGGTAGCGGGACCACAGGTACAGATACGCAGTATTTT. The encoded protein is CASSPRGSGTTGTDTQYF.

This clonotype showed up many times. This chain joins TRBV28 and TRBJ2-1; no clear D gene. The germline V gene encodes CDR1 MDHEN and CDR2 SYDVKM. Trimming left V 7 bases short and J 13 bases short, with 17 bases between. The CDR3 consists of 12 residues. The CDR3 reads CASTGLGNSQFF. CDR3 nucleotides: TGTGCCAGCACCGGTTTAGGGAACAGCCAGTTCTTC.

This clonotype appeared many times. The chain joins TRBV4-3 to TRBJ1-4; D unclear. CDR1 is LGHNA, CDR2 YSLEER, per germline. With 0 bases removed from V and 5 bases from J, the gap between germline ends came to 10 bases. This CDR3 is built from 15 residues. CDR3 amino acids: CASSQESGGNEKLFF. As DNA, the CDR3 is TGCGCCAGCAGCCAAGAGTCGGGCGGGAATGAAAAACTGTTTTTT.

The rearrangement uses TRBV6-5 and TRBJ1-1; D gene ambiguous. Germline V gene data show CDR1 as MNHEY and CDR2 as SVGAGI. With 4 bases removed from V and 4 bases from J, the gap between germline ends came to 13 bases. The CDR3 consists of 14 residues. In DNA, the CDR3 is TGTGCCAGCAGTTTGGGCAGAACCGTCACTGAAGCTTTCTTT. Protein sequence: CASSLGRTVTEAFF.

V and J are TRBV5-6 and TRBJ1-1; 8 nucleotides line up with TRBD1. Germline trimming cut 4 bases from V and 2 bases from J; bases unmatched to any gene: 10. The CDR3 has 16 amino acids. Germline assignment: CDR1 SGHDT and CDR2 YYEEEE. The CDR3 nucleotides are TGTGCCAGCAGCCCAGGACAGGGTGGAAGAAACACTGAAGCTTTCTTT. Amino acids: CASSPGQGGRNTEAFF.

The J gene is TRBJ2-1, the V gene TRBV28; perhaps TRBD2 as D (5 bases). The CDR3 spans 12 residues. The germline CDR1 and CDR2 sequences are MDHEN and SYDVKM. The V and J ends lost 2 bases and 9 bases respectively, with 8 bases between them. The chain's CDR3 is CASSLRTFEQFF. In DNA form, the CDR3 reads TGTGCCAGCAGTTTAAGGACTTTTGAGCAGTTCTTC.

At least ten counts were recorded for this clonotype. The chain couples TRBV21-1 to TRBJ1-2; the table's D call, TRBD1, was not checked against the DNA. TRBV21-1 is tagged as a pseudogene. The CDR3 has 22 residues. The CDR3 is CASSSDRSGRLFRGGLGYGYTF. The CDR3 DNA sequence: TGTGCCAGCAGCTCGGACCGGAGTGGGCGCCTCTTCAGGGGAGGTCTCGGCTATGGCTACACCTTC.

There are many counts of this clonotype. The rearrangement uses TRBV2 and TRBJ2-3; D uncertain. The CDR3 extends over 16 amino acids. Deletions cut 1 base from V and 1 base from J, with 12 bases between. Germline values: CDR1 SNHLY, CDR2 FYNNEI. CDR3 sequence (DNA): TGTGCCAGCAGTGAAGGTCCCCGCACTGGCACAGATACGCAGTATTTT. Translated, it gives CASSEGPRTGTDTQYF. The full variable domain, rest sourced from reference TRBV2 and TRBJ2-3, is EPEVTQTPSHQVTQMGQEVILRCVPISNHLYFYWYRQILGQKVEFLVSFYNNEISEKSEIFDDQFSVERPDGSNFTLKIRSTKLEDSAMYFCASSEGPRTGTDTQYFGPGTRLTVL.